This TCR beta chain derives from a study of blood T cells in healthy people across ages. PCR was performed a second time for roughly 7 to 12 cycles using a sample-barcoded 5' primer and a J-beta primer mix. A single record per CDR3 protein comes from TCRdb applying MiXCR to the 5' RACE reads. The data contain about 1,000,000 distinct CDR3 sequences, 40% to 50% of them singletons. The CDR3 runs to 16 residues. Germline values: CDR1 SEHNR, CDR2 FQNEAQ (reference sequence). The clonotype comes from a woman in her sixties or seventies in good health. The chain links TRBV7-9 to TRBJ2-1, with D perhaps matching TRBD2 (5 bases). The J call may not be correct, given that the DNA end is closer to TRBJ2-7. Sequenced input: blood. As DNA, the CDR3 is TGTGCCAGCAGCACCGGACCAGCGGCCACCTACAATGAGCAGTACTTC. Its translation is CASSTGPAATYNEQYF.